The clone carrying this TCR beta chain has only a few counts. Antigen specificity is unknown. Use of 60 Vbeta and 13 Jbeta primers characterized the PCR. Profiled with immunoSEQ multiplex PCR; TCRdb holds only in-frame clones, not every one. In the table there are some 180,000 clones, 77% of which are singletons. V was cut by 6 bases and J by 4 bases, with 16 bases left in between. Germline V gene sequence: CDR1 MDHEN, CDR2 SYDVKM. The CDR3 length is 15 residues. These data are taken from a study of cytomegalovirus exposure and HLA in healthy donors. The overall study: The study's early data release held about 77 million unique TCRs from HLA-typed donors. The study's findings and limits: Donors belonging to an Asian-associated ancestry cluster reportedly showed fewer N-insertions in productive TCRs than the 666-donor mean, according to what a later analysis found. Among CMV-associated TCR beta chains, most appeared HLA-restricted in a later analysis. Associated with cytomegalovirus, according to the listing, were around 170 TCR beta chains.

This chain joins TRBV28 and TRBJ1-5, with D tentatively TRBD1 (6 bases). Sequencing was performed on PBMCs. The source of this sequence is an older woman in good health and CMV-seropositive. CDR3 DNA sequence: TGTGCCAGCAGCAAGGGGGTGTCGGCGAATCAGCCCCAGCATTTT. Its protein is CASSKGVSANQPQHF. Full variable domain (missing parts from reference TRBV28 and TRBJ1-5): DVKVTQSSRYLVKRTGEKVFLECVQDMDHENMFWYRQDPGLGLRLIYFSYDVKMKEKGDIPEGYSVSREKKERFSLILESASTNQTSMYLCASSKGVSANQPQHFGDGTRLSIL.